Detailed here is one T cell receptor beta chain. What it binds is unknown. This sample stems from a study of cytomegalovirus exposure and HLA in healthy donors. Study in general: There were fewer than 500 genotyped donors. Of these, roughly 80% fell in the genetic ancestry cluster associated with self-reported Caucasian donors.

It was with 60 Vbeta and 13 Jbeta primers that the PCR ran. Clones were sequenced by immunoSEQ multiplex PCR, and TCRdb holds only the in-frame ones, with some missing. The sample yields roughly 150,000 clones, about 80% seen once. V trimming: 7 bases; J trimming: 5 bases; junction bases outside the gene matches: 13. Germline assignment: CDR1 SGHAT and CDR2 FQNNGV. The CDR3 spans 16 residues. Study observations and caveats: Later analysis indicated greater clonal expansion among HLA-associated TCR beta chains than among equally common other chains. Specificity of three CMV-associated chains for CMV antigens was verified in vitro. V- and J-gene trimming in TCR beta was tied to a missense DCLRE1C variant by an analysis performed later.

The receptor's source is a man aged 40-50 years in good health and CMV-seropositive. The chain carries TRBV11-2 and TRBJ2-5; 10 bases fit TRBD2. The material sequenced was PBMCs. The CDR3 nucleotides read TGTGCCAGCACCATAGGTAGCGGGAGGCAATTCGAGACCCAGTACTTC. Translation: CASTIGSGRQFETQYF.